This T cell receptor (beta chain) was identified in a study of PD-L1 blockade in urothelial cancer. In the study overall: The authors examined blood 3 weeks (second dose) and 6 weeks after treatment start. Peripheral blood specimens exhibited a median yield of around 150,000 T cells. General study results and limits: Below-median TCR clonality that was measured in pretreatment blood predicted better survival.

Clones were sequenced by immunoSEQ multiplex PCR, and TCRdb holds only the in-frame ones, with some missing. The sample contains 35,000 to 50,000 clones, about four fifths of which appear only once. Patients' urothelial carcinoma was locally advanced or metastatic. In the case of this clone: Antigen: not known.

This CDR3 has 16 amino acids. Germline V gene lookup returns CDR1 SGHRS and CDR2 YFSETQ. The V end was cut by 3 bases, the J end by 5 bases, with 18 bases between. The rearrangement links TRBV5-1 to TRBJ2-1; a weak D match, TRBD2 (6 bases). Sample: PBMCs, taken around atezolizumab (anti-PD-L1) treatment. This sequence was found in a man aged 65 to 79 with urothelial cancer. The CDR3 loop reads CASSSEPGRRDNEQFF. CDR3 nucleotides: TGCGCCAGCAGCTCGGAACCGGGACGGAGGGACAATGAGCAGTTCTTC.